This TCR beta chain comes out of a study of blood T cell repertoires in COVID-19. Repertoires were generated with immunoSEQ multiplex PCR, while TCRdb's copy carries only in-frame clones and drops some. In the table there are hundreds of thousands of clones, 86% of which are singletons. Two negative PCRs, clearance, or symptom resolution had been documented for recovered Cohort 3 donors. The CDR3 contains 15 residues. The V end was cut by 4 bases, the J end by 4 bases, with 18 bases between. Germline V gene sequence: CDR1 SGHNT, CDR2 YYREEE (reference sequence). This chain links TRBV5-4 with TRBJ2-7, with TRBD2 as a possible D gene (5 bases). The TCR originated in a man aged 35 to 55 who had recovered from COVID-19. The specimen was PBMCs or T cells enriched from blood (not recorded which). CDR3 amino acids: CASSLSPTGNYEQYF. CDR3 DNA sequence: TGTGCCAGCAGCCTGAGCCCTACGGGGAATTACGAGCAGTACTTC.